Presented here are 15 T cell receptor beta chains from one specimen sequenced in a study of immune evolution from preneoplasia to lung adenocarcinoma. TCRdb's copy holds only in-frame clones and misses some; the assay was immunoSEQ multiplex PCR. Here the sample spans about 6,300 clones, less than 85% being singletons. Sequencing was performed on FFPE minimally invasive lung adenocarcinoma tissue. These receptor sequences come from a person aged 65-85 years with lung adenocarcinoma.

The chain combines TRBV9 with TRBJ1-2; D call uncertain. The CDR3 runs 13 residues. V lost 1 base, J lost 4 bases, and 8 bases lay in between. The germline V gene encodes CDR1 SGDLS and CDR2 YYNGEE. This CDR3 is CASSVSGIYGYTF. CDR3 bases: TGTGCCAGCAGCGTATCGGGGATCTATGGCTACACCTTC.

The J gene is TRBJ2-7, the V gene TRBV28; weak D call: TRBD2 (5 bases). The CDR3 extends over 14 amino acids. The V gene's germline CDR1 is MDHEN and CDR2 SYDVKM. V was clipped by 5 bases and J by 4 bases, with 15 bases between them. The CDR3 DNA reads TGTGCCAGCAGTGACTCCGGGGTTGGGTACGAGCAGTACTTC. Protein sequence: CASSDSGVGYEQYF.

Here the CDR3 reads CASSDTGTGIYEQYF. The CDR3 DNA reads TGTGCCAGCAGCGACACCGGGACAGGTATATACGAGCAGTACTTC. V usage is TRBV13 and J usage is TRBJ2-7; 8 positions match TRBD1. Germline-derived CDR1 and CDR2 are PRHDT and FYEKMQ (reference sequence). The CDR3 is 15 residues long. Losses at the gene ends were 5 bases for V and 4 bases for J; bases not matched to a gene: 10. The entire variable domain, with the rest obtained from reference TRBV13 and TRBJ2-7, is as follows: AAGVIQSPRHLIKEKRETATLKCYPIPRHDTVYWYQQGPGQDPQFLISFYEKMQSDKGSIPDRFSAQQFSDYHSELNMSSLELGDSALYFCASSDTGTGIYEQYFGPGTRLTVT.

The V gene is TRBV7-2, the J gene TRBJ1-2; D possibly corresponds to TRBD1 (5 bases). The germline V gene encodes CDR1 SGHTA and CDR2 FQGNSA. The CDR3 runs to 16 residues. Trimming took 5 bases from V and 7 from J, leaving 23 bases between them. CDR3 amino acids: CASSHGIGELVGGYTF. The CDR3 coding sequence is TGTGCCAGCAGCCACGGGATAGGGGAATTGGTTGGTGGCTACACCTTC.

The J gene is TRBJ1-1, the V gene TRBV7-2; weak D call: TRBD1 (5 bases). This CDR3 region has 13 residues. V was pared by 5 bases and J by 4 bases, with 11 bases between. Per germline, CDR1 SGHTA and CDR2 FQGNSA. In DNA form, the CDR3 reads TGTGCCAGCAGCCACGACAGTACCACTGAAGCTTTCTTT. Its protein product is CASSHDSTTEAFF.

A single count supports this clone. The gene calls are TRBV7-6 and TRBJ2-1; D not resolved. The CDR3 totals 15 residues. The germline V and J ends were trimmed by 2 bases and 6 bases, with 14 bases remaining between them. Germline CDR1 is SGHVS and CDR2 is FNYEAQ. The CDR3 bases are TGTGCCAGCAGCTTACGATTGGAGCGCGCCAATGAGCAGTTCTTC. Residues: CASSLRLERANEQFF.

This clone was recorded a few times. The V gene is TRBV2, the J gene TRBJ2-7, with D possibly matching TRBD2 (6 bases). Germline-derived CDR1 and CDR2 are SNHLY and FYNNEI. The CDR3 consists of 15 residues. V gave up 4 bases and J gave up 3 bases, with 16 bases separating them. Here the CDR3 reads CASSGRTVGGYEQYF. DNA for the CDR3: TGTGCCAGCAGTGGGCGGACGGTGGGGGGCTACGAGCAGTACTTC.

The chain uses TRBV29-1 and TRBJ1-2; 7 nucleotides match TRBD1. The length of the CDR3 is 12 residues. Germline values: CDR1 SQVTM, CDR2 ANQGSEA. V shed 5 bases and J 4 bases; nucleotides not matched to a gene: 4. Written as DNA, the CDR3 is TGCAGCGTTAGAGGGACAGCCTATGGCTACACCTTC. Encoded protein: CSVRGTAYGYTF.

The gene calls are TRBV7-2 and TRBJ2-6, with D possibly being TRBD1 or TRBD2 (5 bases each). There are 16 residues in the CDR3. V lost 0 bases to trimming and J lost 4 bases, with 10 bases between them. Germline V CDR1 and CDR2: SGHTA, FQGNSA. This CDR3 reads CASSLALGTGANVLTF. As DNA, the CDR3 is TGTGCCAGCAGCTTAGCGCTAGGGACCGGGGCCAACGTCCTGACTTTC.

The J gene is TRBJ2-7, the V gene TRBV7-8; tentatively, D is TRBD2 (5 bases). The CDR3 is 16 residues long. Germline V lookup: CDR1 SGHVS, CDR2 FQNEAQ. V was shortened by 5 bases and J by 0 bases, with 17 bases between the two germline ends. DNA for the CDR3: TGTGCCAGCAGCGAAAGGACGGGAATCCTCTCCTACGAGCAGTACTTC. Protein sequence: CASSERTGILSYEQYF.

V and J are TRBV4-1 and TRBJ1-2, with a weak D call TRBD1 (5 bases). The CDR3 is made up of 16 amino acids. The germline CDR1 and CDR2 sequences are MGHRA and YSYEKL. Deletions cut 0 bases from V and 5 bases from J, with 16 bases between. CDR3 nucleotides: TGCGCCAGCAGCCAAGATGATGGGACGGGGCCATATGGCTACACCTTC. Encoded protein: CASSQDDGTGPYGYTF.

J is TRBJ1-1 and V is TRBV6-5, with TRBD1 as a possible D gene (5 bases). CDR1 and CDR2 from the germline V gene are MNHEY and SVGAGI. Trimming took off 10 bases at V and 10 bases at J, with 13 bases between the two ends. The CDR3 length is 10 residues. The CDR3: CATYRSPAFF. In DNA, the CDR3 is TGTGCCACATACAGGAGTCCAGCTTTCTTT.

The table lists this clone with a count of one. The chain combines TRBV6-5 with TRBJ2-2, with 9 positions matching TRBD1. V shed 10 bases and J 6 bases; nucleotides not matched to a gene: 6. The length of the CDR3 is 13 residues. Looked up from germline, CDR1 is MNHEY and CDR2 is SVGAGI. The CDR3, as DNA: TGTGCCACCAGAGACAGGGGGGCCGGGGAGCTGTTTTTT. This sequence encodes CATRDRGAGELFF.

The chain employs TRBV6-5 and TRBJ1-5; 10 positions match TRBD1. Germline CDR1 and CDR2: MNHEY and SVGAGI. Trimming cost V 2 bases and J 5 bases; bases outside gene matches: 3. The length of the CDR3 is 15 residues. CDR3 sequence: CASSYTTGGDQPQHF. Here the CDR3 DNA reads TGTGCCAGCAGTTACACGACAGGGGGCGATCAGCCCCAGCATTTT.

The chain joins TRBV2 to TRBJ2-7, with TRBD1 identical over 7 bases. CDR1 and CDR2 (germline): SNHLY, FYNNEI. The junction had 11 bases not matched to a gene; V was cut back by 6 bases and J by 6 bases. The CDR3 is 14 amino acids. CDR3 nucleotides: TGTGCCAGCAGCCGGACAGGTCCGATCTTCGAGCAGTACTTC. As protein: CASSRTGPIFEQYF.